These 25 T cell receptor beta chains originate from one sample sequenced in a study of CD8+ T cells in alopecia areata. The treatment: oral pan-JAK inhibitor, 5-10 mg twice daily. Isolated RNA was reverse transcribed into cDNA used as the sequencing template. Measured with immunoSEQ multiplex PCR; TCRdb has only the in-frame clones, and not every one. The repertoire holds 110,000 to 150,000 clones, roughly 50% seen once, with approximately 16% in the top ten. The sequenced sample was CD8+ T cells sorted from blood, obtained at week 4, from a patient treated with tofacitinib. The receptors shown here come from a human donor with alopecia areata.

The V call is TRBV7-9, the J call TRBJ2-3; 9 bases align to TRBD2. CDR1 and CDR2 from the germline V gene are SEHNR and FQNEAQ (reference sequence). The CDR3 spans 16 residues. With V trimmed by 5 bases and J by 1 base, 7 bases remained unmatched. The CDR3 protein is CASSALAGVRTDTQYF. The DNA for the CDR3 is TGTGCCAGCAGCGCATTAGCGGGAGTCCGCACAGATACGCAGTATTTT.

The CDR3 coding sequence is TGTGCCAGCAGTCCAGTAGCGGGGATTTACCATGAGCAGTTCTTC. Protein sequence: CASSPVAGIYHEQFF. V gene TRBV27 combines with J gene TRBJ2-1, with TRBD2 matching over 8 bases. Looked up from germline, CDR1 is MNHEY and CDR2 is SMNVEV (reference sequence). The CDR3 spans 15 residues. Trimming removed 5 bases from V and 8 bases from J; junction bases left unmatched: 11.

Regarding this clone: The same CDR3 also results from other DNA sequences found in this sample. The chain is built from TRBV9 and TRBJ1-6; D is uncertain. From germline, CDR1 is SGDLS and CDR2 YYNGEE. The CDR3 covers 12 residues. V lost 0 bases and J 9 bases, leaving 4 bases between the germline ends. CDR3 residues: CASSVGSSPLHF. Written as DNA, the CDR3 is TGTGCCAGCAGCGTAGGGAGTTCACCCCTCCACTTT. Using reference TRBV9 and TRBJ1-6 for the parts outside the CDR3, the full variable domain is DSGVTQTPKHLITATGQRVTLRCSPRSGDLSVYWYQQSLDQGLQFLIQYYNGEERAKGNILERFSAQQFPDLHSELNLSSLELGDSALYFCASSVGSSPLHFGNGTRLTVT.

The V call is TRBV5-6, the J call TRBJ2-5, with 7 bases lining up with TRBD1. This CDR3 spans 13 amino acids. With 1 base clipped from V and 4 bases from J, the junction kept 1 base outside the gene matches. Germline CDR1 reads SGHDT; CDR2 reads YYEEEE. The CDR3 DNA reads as TGTGCCAGCAGCTTGACAGGGGCAGAGACCCAGTACTTC. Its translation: CASSLTGAETQYF.

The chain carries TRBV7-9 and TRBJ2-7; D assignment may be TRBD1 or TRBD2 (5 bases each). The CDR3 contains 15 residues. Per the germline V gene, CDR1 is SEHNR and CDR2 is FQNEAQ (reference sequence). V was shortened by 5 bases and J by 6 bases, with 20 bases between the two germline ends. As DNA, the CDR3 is TGTGCCAGCAGCCCTCCGGGACCGACCCCTCCCGAGCAGTACTTC. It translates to CASSPPGPTPPEQYF. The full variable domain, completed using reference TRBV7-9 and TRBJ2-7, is DTGVSQNPRHKITKRGQNVTFRCDPISEHNRLYWYRQTLGQGPEFLTYFQNEAQLEKSRLLSDRFSAERPKGSFSTLEIQRTEQGDSAMYLCASSPPGPTPPEQYFGPGTRLTVT.

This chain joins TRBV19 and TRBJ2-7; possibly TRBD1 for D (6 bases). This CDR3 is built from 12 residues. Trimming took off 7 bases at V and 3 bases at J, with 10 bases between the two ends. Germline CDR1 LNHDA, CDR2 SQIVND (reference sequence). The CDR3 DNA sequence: TGTGCCAGTATGGACAGTGTCTACGAGCAGTACTTC. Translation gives CASMDSVYEQYF.

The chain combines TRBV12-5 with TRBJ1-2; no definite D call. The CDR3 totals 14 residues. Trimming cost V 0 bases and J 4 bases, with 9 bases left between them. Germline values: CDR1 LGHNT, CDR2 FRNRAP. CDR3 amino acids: CASGLVSGVYGYTF. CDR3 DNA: TGTGCTAGTGGTTTGGTATCTGGGGTCTATGGCTACACCTTC.

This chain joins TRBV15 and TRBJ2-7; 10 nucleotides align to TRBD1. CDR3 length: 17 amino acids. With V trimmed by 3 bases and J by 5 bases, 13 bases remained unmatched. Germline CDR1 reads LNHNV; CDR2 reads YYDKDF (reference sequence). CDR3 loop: CATSSWGTGTGADEQYF. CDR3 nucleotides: TGTGCCACCAGCAGTTGGGGCACCGGGACAGGGGCGGACGAGCAGTACTTC.

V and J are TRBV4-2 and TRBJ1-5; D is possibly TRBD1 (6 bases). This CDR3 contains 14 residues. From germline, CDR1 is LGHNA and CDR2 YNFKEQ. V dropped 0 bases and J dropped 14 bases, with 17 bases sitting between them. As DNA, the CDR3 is TGTGCCAGCAGCCAAGAGGGGGACATGGGGGGAGAGCATTTT. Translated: CASSQEGDMGGEHF.

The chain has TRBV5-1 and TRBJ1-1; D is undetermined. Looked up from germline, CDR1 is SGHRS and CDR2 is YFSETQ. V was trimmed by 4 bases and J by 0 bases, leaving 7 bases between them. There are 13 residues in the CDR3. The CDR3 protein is CASSPGLNTEAFF. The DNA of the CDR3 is TGCGCCAGCAGCCCAGGACTGAACACTGAAGCTTTCTTT. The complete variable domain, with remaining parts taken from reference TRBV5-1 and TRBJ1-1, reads KAGVTQTPRYLIKTRGQQVTLSCSPISGHRSVSWYQQTPGQGLQFLFEYFSETQRNKGNFPGRFSGRQFSNSRSEMNVSTLELGDSALYLCASSPGLNTEAFFGQGTRLTVV.

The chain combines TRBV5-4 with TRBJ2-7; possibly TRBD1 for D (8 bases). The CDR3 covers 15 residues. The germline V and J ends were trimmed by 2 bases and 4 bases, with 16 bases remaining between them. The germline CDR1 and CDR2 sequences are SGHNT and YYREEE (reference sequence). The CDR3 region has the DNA TGTGCCAGCAGCTTCCCTACAGGGGGGGCTTACGAGCAGTACTTC. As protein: CASSFPTGGAYEQYF.

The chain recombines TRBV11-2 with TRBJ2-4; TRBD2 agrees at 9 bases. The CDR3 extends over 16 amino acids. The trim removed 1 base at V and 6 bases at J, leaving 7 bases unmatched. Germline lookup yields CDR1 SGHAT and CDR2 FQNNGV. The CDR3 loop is CASSLVSAGGVNIQYF. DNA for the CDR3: TGTGCCAGCAGCTTAGTCTCAGCGGGGGGAGTAAACATTCAGTACTTC. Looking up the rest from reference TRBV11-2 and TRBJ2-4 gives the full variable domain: EAGVAQSPRYKIIEKRQSVAFWCNPISGHATLYWYQQILGQGPKLLIQFQNNGVVDDSQLPKDRFSAERLKGVDSTLKIQPAKLEDSAVYLCASSLVSAGGVNIQYFGAGTRLSVL.

The CDR3 here is CASSRAPGDSYEQYF. DNA of the CDR3: TGTGCCAGCAGCCGAGCTCCGGGAGACTCCTACGAGCAGTACTTC. This chain links TRBV13 with TRBJ2-7; TRBD2 might be the D (6 bases). Trimming took off 5 bases at V and 0 bases at J, with 14 bases between the two ends. The CDR3 consists of 15 residues. Germline loops: CDR1 PRHDT, CDR2 FYEKMQ (reference sequence).

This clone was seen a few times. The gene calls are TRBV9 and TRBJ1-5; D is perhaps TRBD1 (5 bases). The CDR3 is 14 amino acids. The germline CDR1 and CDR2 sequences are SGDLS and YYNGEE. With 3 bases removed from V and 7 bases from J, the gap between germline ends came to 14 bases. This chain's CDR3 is CASSGLGGDQPQHF. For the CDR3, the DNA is TGTGCCAGCAGCGGACTCGGAGGGGACCAGCCCCAGCATTTT. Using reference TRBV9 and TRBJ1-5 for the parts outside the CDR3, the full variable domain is DSGVTQTPKHLITATGQRVTLRCSPRSGDLSVYWYQQSLDQGLQFLIQYYNGEERAKGNILERFSAQQFPDLHSELNLSSLELGDSALYFCASSGLGGDQPQHFGDGTRLSIL.

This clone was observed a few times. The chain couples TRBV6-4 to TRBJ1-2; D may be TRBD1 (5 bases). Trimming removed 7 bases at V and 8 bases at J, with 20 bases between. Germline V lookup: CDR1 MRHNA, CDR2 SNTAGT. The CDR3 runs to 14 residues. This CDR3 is CASTLTQGFGGYTF. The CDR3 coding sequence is TGTGCCAGCACACTTACCCAGGGATTCGGCGGCTACACCTTC.

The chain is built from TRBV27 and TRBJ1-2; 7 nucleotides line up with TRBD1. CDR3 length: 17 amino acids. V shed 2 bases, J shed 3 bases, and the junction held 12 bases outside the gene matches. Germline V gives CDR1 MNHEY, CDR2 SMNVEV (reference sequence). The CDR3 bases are TGTGCCAGCAGTTTAATCGGGACAGCCCATCGTGACTATGGCTACACCTTC. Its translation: CASSLIGTAHRDYGYTF.

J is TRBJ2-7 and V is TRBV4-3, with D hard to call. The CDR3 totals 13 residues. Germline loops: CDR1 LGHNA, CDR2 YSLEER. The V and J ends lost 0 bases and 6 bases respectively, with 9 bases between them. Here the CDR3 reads CASSQEFPVEQYF. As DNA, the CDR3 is TGCGCCAGCAGCCAAGAATTTCCGGTCGAGCAGTACTTC.

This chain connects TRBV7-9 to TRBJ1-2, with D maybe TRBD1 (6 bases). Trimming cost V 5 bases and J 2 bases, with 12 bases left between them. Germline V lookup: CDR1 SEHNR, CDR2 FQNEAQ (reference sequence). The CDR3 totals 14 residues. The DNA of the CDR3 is TGTGCCAGCAGCCTTCAGGGGATCAACTATGGCTACACCTTC. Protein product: CASSLQGINYGYTF.

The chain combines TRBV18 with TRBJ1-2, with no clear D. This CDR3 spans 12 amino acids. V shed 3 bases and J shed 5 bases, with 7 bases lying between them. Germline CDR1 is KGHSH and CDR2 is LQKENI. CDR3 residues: CASSPHSYGYTF. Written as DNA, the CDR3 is TGTGCCAGCTCACCCCATTCATATGGCTACACCTTC.

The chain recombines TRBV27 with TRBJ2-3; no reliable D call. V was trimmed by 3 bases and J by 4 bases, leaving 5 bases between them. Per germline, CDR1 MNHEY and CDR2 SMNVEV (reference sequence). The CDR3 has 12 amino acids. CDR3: CASSFRPDTQYF. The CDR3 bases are TGTGCCAGCAGTTTCCGACCAGATACGCAGTATTTT.

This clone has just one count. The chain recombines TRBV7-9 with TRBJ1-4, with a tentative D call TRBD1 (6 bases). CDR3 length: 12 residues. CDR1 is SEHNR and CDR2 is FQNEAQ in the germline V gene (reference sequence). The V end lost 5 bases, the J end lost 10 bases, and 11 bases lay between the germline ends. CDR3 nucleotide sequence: TGTGCCAGCAGCAGCGACAGGCTAAAACTGTTTTTT. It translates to CASSSDRLKLFF. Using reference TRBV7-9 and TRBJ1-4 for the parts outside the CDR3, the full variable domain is DTGVSQNPRHKITKRGQNVTFRCDPISEHNRLYWYRQTLGQGPEFLTYFQNEAQLEKSRLLSDRFSAERPKGSFSTLEIQRTEQGDSAMYLCASSSDRLKLFFGSGTQLSVL.

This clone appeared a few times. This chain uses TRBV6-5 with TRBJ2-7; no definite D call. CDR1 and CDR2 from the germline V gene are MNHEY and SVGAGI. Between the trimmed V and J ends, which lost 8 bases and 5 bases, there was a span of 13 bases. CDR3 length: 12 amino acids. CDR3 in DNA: TGTGCCAGCGGTAGGTCCCGGCACGAGCAGTACTTC. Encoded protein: CASGRSRHEQYF.

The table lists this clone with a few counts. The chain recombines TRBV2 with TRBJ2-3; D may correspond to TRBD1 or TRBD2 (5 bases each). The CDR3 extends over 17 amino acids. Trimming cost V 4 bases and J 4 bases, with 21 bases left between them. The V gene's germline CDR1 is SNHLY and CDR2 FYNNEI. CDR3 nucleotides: TGTGCCAGCAGTGGCCACCGGGACGGCGCAGCACCAGATACGCAGTATTTT. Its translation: CASSGHRDGAAPDTQYF.

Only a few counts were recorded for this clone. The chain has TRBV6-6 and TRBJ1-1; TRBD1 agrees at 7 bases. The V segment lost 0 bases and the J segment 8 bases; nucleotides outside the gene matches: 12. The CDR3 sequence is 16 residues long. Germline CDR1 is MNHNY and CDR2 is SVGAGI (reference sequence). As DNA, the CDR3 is TGTGCCAGCAGTTACTCAGGGGGCGAGATGGTTCTGGAAGCTTTCTTT. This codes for CASSYSGGEMVLEAFF.

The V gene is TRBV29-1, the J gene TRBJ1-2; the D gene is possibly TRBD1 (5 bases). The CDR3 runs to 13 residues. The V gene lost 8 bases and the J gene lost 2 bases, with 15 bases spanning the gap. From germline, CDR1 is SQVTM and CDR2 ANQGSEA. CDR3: CSTSGPLNYGYTF. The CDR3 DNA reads TGCAGCACATCGGGACCGCTAAACTATGGCTACACCTTC.